This TCR beta chain stems from a study of blood T cell repertoires in COVID-19. Clones were read by immunoSEQ multiplex PCR, and TCRdb kept only the in-frame ones, dropping some. Among about 110,000 clones listed, approximately 86% were seen once. This clone occurred once. Material for sequencing was peripheral blood. The TCR sequence derives from a man aged 35-49 years with acute or convalescent COVID-19.

In DNA form, the CDR3 reads TGTGCCAGCAACCGACAGGCGAACACCGGGGAGCTGTTTTTT. Residues: CASNRQANTGELFF. This chain connects TRBV2 to TRBJ2-2; D possibly corresponds to TRBD1 (6 bases). The CDR3 loop spans 14 amino acids. Germline V gene lookup returns CDR1 SNHLY and CDR2 FYNNEI. V lost 7 bases, J lost 0 bases, and 9 bases lay in between.